What follows are 25 T cell receptor beta chains derived from one specimen sequenced in a study of post-analysis software for immune sequencing data. The TCR beta cDNA libraries contained unique molecular identifiers. TCRdb independently ran MiXCR on the PCR reads; one entry per CDR3 protein. The sample shows 500,000 to 600,000 distinct CDR3 sequences, about 40% of them seen only once. No antigen has been identified for these receptors. Whole-study results and caveats: Roughly 5 TRBV segments, TRBV5-6, TRBV5-1 and TRBV20-1 among them, were found more frequent in patients than controls.

Sequenced sample: blood. Receptor source: a girl aged 5 to 17 with multiple sclerosis.

This clonotype appeared once. V and J are TRBV3-1 and TRBJ2-1; D is unclear. V gave up 1 base and J gave up 6 bases, with 7 bases separating them. CDR1 and CDR2 from the germline V gene are LGHDT and YNNKEL (reference sequence). The CDR3 spans 13 residues. In nucleotides, the CDR3 is TGTGCCAGCAGCCAAGGGCGGATCAATGAGCAGTTCTTC. Protein: CASSQGRINEQFF.

CDR3 sequence reads: CASSPSPGSGHYTF. As DNA, the CDR3 is TGTGCCAGCAGTCCTTCACCGGGATCGGGTCACTACACCTTC. The chain uses TRBV12-3 or TRBV12-4 and TRBJ1-2; no reliable D call. The CDR3 runs to 14 residues. The ends were cut back, 5 bases at V and 10 bases at J, with 20 bases in the middle.

This clonotype appeared a single time. This sequence joins TRBV20-1 and TRBJ2-1, with 8 bases aligning to TRBD2. This CDR3 region has 15 residues. The germline CDR1 and CDR2 sequences are DFQATT and SNEGSKA (reference sequence). The J segment lost 8 bases and the V segment lost 3 bases, leaving 12 bases of the junction unmatched. CDR3 DNA: TGCAGTGCTAGGGATCTAGCGGGCAATCGGGATGAGCAGTTCTTC. The encoded protein is CSARDLAGNRDEQFF.

V usage is TRBV29-1 and J usage is TRBJ1-5, with D possibly being TRBD1 (5 bases). V lost 4 bases, J lost 2 bases, and 12 bases lay in between. In germline, CDR1 is SQVTM, CDR2 ANQGSEA. The CDR3 spans 14 residues. This CDR3 is CSVAGGSGNQPQHF. CDR3 bases: TGCAGCGTTGCGGGGGGATCGGGCAATCAGCCCCAGCATTTT.

J is TRBJ2-1 and V is TRBV12-3 or TRBV12-4; D ambiguous. This CDR3 has 14 residues. Deletions cut 6 bases from V and 4 bases from J, with 13 bases between. The CDR3 sequence is CASRLTRLYNEQFF. CDR3 DNA sequence: TGTGCCAGCAGGTTGACACGGTTGTACAATGAGCAGTTCTTC.

This chain joins TRBV29-1 and TRBJ2-7; 9 bases fit TRBD2. The CDR3 is made up of 13 amino acids. CDR1 SQVTM and CDR2 ANQGSEA come from the germline V gene. The V and J ends lost 4 bases and 2 bases, in that order; junction bases with no gene match: 3. DNA for the CDR3: TGCAGCGTTGTCAGCGGGAGGACCTACGAGCAGTACTTC. Encoded protein: CSVVSGRTYEQYF.

This chain uses TRBV7-9 with TRBJ1-1, with D unclear. Per germline, CDR1 SEHNR and CDR2 FQNEAQ (reference sequence). The CDR3 loop spans 12 amino acids. V lost 10 bases and J 3 bases, leaving 12 bases between the germline ends. CDR3 region: CATAPQDTEAFF. The CDR3 bases are TGTGCCACCGCGCCACAAGACACTGAAGCTTTCTTT. The full variable domain, in which reference TRBV7-9 and TRBJ1-1 provide the parts outside the CDR3, is DTGVSQNPRHKITKRGQNVTFRCDPISEHNRLYWYRQTLGQGPEFLTYFQNEAQLEKSRLLSDRFSAERPKGSFSTLEIQRTEQGDSAMYLCATAPQDTEAFFGQGTRLTVV.

This clonotype occurred once. The gene calls are TRBV12-3 or TRBV12-4 and TRBJ2-3, with 10 nucleotides matching TRBD2. V was clipped by 6 bases and J by 2 bases; unmatched bases: 8. The CDR3 covers 16 residues. In nucleotides, the CDR3 is TGTGCCAGCAGCCCATGGACTAGCGGTTACACAGATACGCAGTATTTT. Its translation is CASSPWTSGYTDTQYF.

This rearrangement joins TRBV11-3 to TRBJ2-5; tentative D call: TRBD2 (6 bases). The germline CDR1 and CDR2 sequences are SGHNT and YENEEA. The V and J ends lost 6 bases and 0 bases respectively, with 8 bases between them. This CDR3 has 13 amino acids. DNA for the CDR3: TGTGCCAGCAGGCGGGACTACCAAGAGACCCAGTACTTC. This translates into CASRRDYQETQYF.

This clonotype came up a few times. The chain has TRBV7-2 and TRBJ2-7, with TRBD1 matching over 7 bases. Gene TRBJ2-5 matches the end of the DNA better, so the J call may be wrong. The CDR3 extends over 15 amino acids. Germline V CDR1 and CDR2: SGHTA, FQGNSA. CDR3 residues: CASSLFRQGQETQYF. The CDR3 DNA sequence: TGTGCCAGCAGCTTATTCCGACAGGGTCAGGAGACCCAGTACTTC.

This sequence joins TRBV12-3 or TRBV12-4 and TRBJ2-5, with a tentative D call TRBD1 (5 bases). Near its end, the DNA agrees better with TRBJ2-7, so the J call may be wrong. The CDR3 extends over 14 amino acids. CDR3: CASSLGQGSVEQYF. CDR3 sequence (DNA): TGTGCCAGCAGTTTAGGGCAGGGAAGTGTCGAGCAGTACTTC.

The sample holds a few counts of this clonotype. V gene TRBV7-9 combines with J gene TRBJ1-1, with D possibly matching TRBD1 (5 bases). The V gene's germline CDR1 is SEHNR and CDR2 FQNEAQ (reference sequence). The CDR3 length is 14 residues. The V and J ends lost 5 bases and 2 bases respectively, with 12 bases between them. The CDR3 coding sequence is TGTGCCAGCAGCCCCCAGGGCATAAACACTGAAGCTTTCTTT. It specifies CASSPQGINTEAFF.

The chain employs TRBV5-1 and TRBJ2-7; D is possibly TRBD1 (6 bases). V lost 0 bases and J lost 6, with 13 bases in between. Germline assignment: CDR1 SGHRS and CDR2 YFSETQ. The CDR3 runs to 14 residues. CDR3 loop: CASSLGQALSEQYF. The CDR3 DNA is TGCGCCAGCAGCTTGGGACAGGCTCTATCCGAGCAGTACTTC.

This sequence joins TRBV4-1 and TRBJ2-1, with D uncertain. The germline CDR1 and CDR2 sequences are MGHRA and YSYEKL. V was trimmed by 0 bases and J by 10 bases, leaving 13 bases between them. The CDR3 contains 14 residues. The CDR3 reads CASSQDRVLSEQFF. CDR3 bases: TGCGCCAGCAGCCAAGATCGGGTGCTTTCGGAGCAGTTCTTC.

The chain recombines TRBV5-1 with TRBJ1-4; 7 positions match TRBD1. The CDR3 has 14 amino acids. With V trimmed by 0 bases and J by 5 bases, 1 base remained unmatched. Germline CDR1 is SGHRS and CDR2 is YFSETQ. CDR3 sequence reads: CASSLEGGNEKLFF. In DNA form, the CDR3 reads TGCGCCAGCAGCTTGGAAGGGGGCAATGAAAAACTGTTTTTT.

The rearrangement uses TRBV12-3 or TRBV12-4 and TRBJ2-1, with TRBD2 matching over 7 bases. Unmatched junction bases numbered 13, after V lost 5 bases and J lost 12 bases. The CDR3 is 14 residues long. CDR3 in DNA: TGTGCCAGCAGTGTTAGCGGGTCGGGAGCGATGCAGTTCTTC. This gives the protein CASSVSGSGAMQFF.

This clonotype was seen many times. The chain recombines TRBV5-1 with TRBJ2-7; 9 bases are shared with TRBD1. After removal of 0 bases from V and 4 bases from J, the junction contained 2 bases not matched to a gene. CDR1 SGHRS and CDR2 YFSETQ come from the germline V gene. This CDR3 has 14 amino acids. CDR3 sequence reads: CASSLEGQGYEQYF. CDR3 coding DNA: TGCGCCAGCAGCTTGGAGGGACAGGGTTACGAGCAGTACTTC.

The rearrangement uses TRBV7-2 and TRBJ2-3; TRBD2 matches at 16 bases. CDR3 length: 19 residues. The germline V gene encodes CDR1 SGHTA and CDR2 FQGNSA. J gave up 3 bases and V 5 bases, and 11 bases lay outside the gene matches. The CDR3 DNA sequence: TGTGCCAGCAGCAAACAGTGGGGACTAGCGGGGGGGCGGACAGATACGCAGTATTTT. It yields the protein CASSKQWGLAGGRTDTQYF.

V and J are TRBV20-1 and TRBJ2-4; the D is unclear. The better agreement between TRBJ2-7 and the DNA end casts doubt on the J call. Germline V gene data show CDR1 as DFQATT and CDR2 as SNEGSKA (reference sequence). The CDR3 length is 11 residues. CDR3 region: CSARDSIEQYF. The CDR3 DNA reads TGCAGTGCTAGAGACTCGATCGAGCAGTACTTC.

This clonotype came up a few times. V is TRBV20-1 and J is TRBJ2-7; 9 nucleotides line up with TRBD1. Germline-derived CDR1 and CDR2 are DFQATT and SNEGSKA (reference sequence). The CDR3 consists of 14 residues. The V gene end was trimmed by 5 bases and the J gene end by 4 bases; junction bases not matched to a gene: 9. CDR3 coding DNA: TGCAGTGCTCGCCACAGGGGGCTGAGATACGAGCAGTACTTC. Its translation is CSARHRGLRYEQYF.

As for this clonotype: Since a much larger clone is just one base distant, this may be a read error. This sequence joins TRBV20-1 and TRBJ2-1; tentatively, D is TRBD1 (6 bases). This CDR3 has 12 residues. The ends were cut back, 5 bases at V and 6 bases at J, with 11 bases in the middle. Germline-derived CDR1 and CDR2 are DFQATT and SNEGSKA (reference sequence). The CDR3 region has the DNA TGCAGTGCTGGTAGACAGGCCAATGAGCAGTTCTTC. It encodes CSAGRQANEQFF.

This clonotype was seen only a few times. CDR3 nucleotide sequence: TGTGCCAGCAGTAAGGGACGGGCCGCCTCGAGCTATGGCTACACCTTC. Its protein is CASSKGRAASSYGYTF. V usage is TRBV6-2 or TRBV6-3 and J usage is TRBJ1-2, with a weak D call TRBD1 (5 bases). Looked up from germline, CDR1 is MNHEY and CDR2 is SVGEGT. The germline V and J ends were trimmed by 5 bases and 4 bases, with 20 bases remaining between them. The CDR3 has 16 amino acids.

This clonotype came up a few times. The chain combines TRBV5-5 with TRBJ1-2; 9 positions agree with TRBD1. Germline V CDR1 and CDR2: SGHKS, YYEKEE (reference sequence). The CDR3 sequence is 14 residues long. Unmatched junction bases numbered 8, after V lost 4 bases and J lost 7 bases. The CDR3 DNA is TGTGCCAGCAGCCCCGGACAGGGGAGGATTGGCTACACCTTC. This codes for CASSPGQGRIGYTF.

The chain joins TRBV3-1 to TRBJ1-1; 7 bases line up with TRBD1. The CDR3 consists of 13 residues. Germline V gives CDR1 LGHDT, CDR2 YNNKEL (reference sequence). V lost 8 bases and J lost 4; bases outside the gene matches: 7. CDR3 residues: CASGPGQTTEAFF. The DNA of the CDR3 is TGTGCCAGCGGCCCGGGACAGACCACTGAAGCTTTCTTT.

The sample holds one count of this clonotype. The gene calls are TRBV5-1 and TRBJ2-7; D is perhaps TRBD2 (5 bases). CDR3 length: 15 residues. Germline CDR1 SGHRS, CDR2 YFSETQ. The germline V and J ends were trimmed by 0 bases and 10 bases, with 20 bases remaining between them. The CDR3 region is CASSLARGQQGIQYF. The CDR3 coding sequence is TGCGCCAGCAGCTTGGCCAGAGGGCAACAAGGGATTCAGTACTTC.